These T cell receptor beta chains were read from a single sample in a study of blood T cell repertoires in COVID-19. Measured with immunoSEQ multiplex PCR; TCRdb has only the in-frame clones, and not every one. The repertoire consists of 540,000 or so clones, with approximately 88% occurring once and the leading ten covering 7.5% to 9.5%. The sample comprised peripheral blood. These receptors were taken from a woman aged 45-60 years with COVID-19, enrolled during active disease. The CDR3 runs from the conserved cysteine through the conserved F or W. The D gene is left open where the match is weak. Where a row states a size, it is once, few, many or the class of an expanded clone; other rows omit it.

clone_size: .; v_call: TRBV27; d_call: .; j_call: TRBJ2-1; cdr3_nt: TGTGCCAGCAGTGCGGGTGGTTTCGACAATGAGCAGTTCTTC; cdr3_aa: CASSAGGFDNEQFF
clone_size: .; v_call: TRBV19; d_call: .; j_call: TRBJ1-2; cdr3_nt: TGTGCCAGTAGTATAGGCCCAGGGGATGGCTACACCTTC; cdr3_aa: CASSIGPGDGYTF
clone_size: .; v_call: TRBV28; d_call: .; j_call: TRBJ1-3; cdr3_nt: TGTGCCAGCAGAGACCCCACCCGAGGCGGAAACACCATATATTTT; cdr3_aa: CASRDPTRGGNTIYF
clone_size: .; v_call: TRBV2; d_call: .; j_call: TRBJ1-1; cdr3_nt: TGTGCCAGCAGTGAATACATTATTTCCCGGGGCACTGAAGCTTTCTTT; cdr3_aa: CASSEYIISRGTEAFF
clone_size: few; v_call: TRBV12-5; d_call: .; j_call: TRBJ1-6; cdr3_nt: TGTGCTAGTGGGCGACAGAGCTCCTATAATTCACCCCTCCACTTT; cdr3_aa: CASGRQSSYNSPLHF
clone_size: .; v_call: TRBV6-5; d_call: TRBD1; j_call: TRBJ2-7; cdr3_nt: TGTGCCAGCAGTTACTCGGGGGGGGACAGGGAAGACTTC; cdr3_aa: CASSYSGGDREDF
clone_size: .; v_call: TRBV5-8; d_call: TRBD1; j_call: TRBJ1-1; cdr3_nt: TGTGCCAGCAGCTTATTGGGACAGGACTATGAAGCTTTCTTT; cdr3_aa: CASSLLGQDYEAFF
clone_size: .; v_call: TRBV15; d_call: .; j_call: TRBJ2-5; cdr3_nt: TGTGCCACCAGCAGAGCCTCCCCGGGGGAGACCCAGTACTTC; cdr3_aa: CATSRASPGETQYF
clone_size: .; v_call: TRBV6-5; d_call: TRBD1; j_call: TRBJ2-7; cdr3_nt: TGTGCCAGCAGTACAGCCGGGACAGGGGGCTACGAGCAGTACTTC; cdr3_aa: CASSTAGTGGYEQYF
clone_size: .; v_call: TRBV3-1/TRBV3-2; d_call: .; j_call: TRBJ2-7; cdr3_nt: TGTGCCAGCAGCCAAGGGCCGGACACCTCCTACGAGCAGTACTTC; cdr3_aa: CASSQGPDTSYEQYF
clone_size: .; v_call: TRBV5-6; d_call: TRBD1; j_call: TRBJ1-2; cdr3_nt: TGTGCCAGCAGCCCCTTGACAGGGGATGCCCATGGCTACACCTTC; cdr3_aa: CASSPLTGDAHGYTF
clone_size: .; v_call: TRBV3-1/TRBV3-2; d_call: TRBD2; j_call: TRBJ2-3; cdr3_nt: TGTGCCAGCAGCCAAGATCCCGCGGGGGGAGGGACAGATACGCAGTATTTT; cdr3_aa: CASSQDPAGGGTDTQYF
clone_size: few; v_call: TRBV6-5; d_call: TRBD1; j_call: TRBJ1-6; cdr3_nt: TGTGCCAGCAGACCCGGGACAGGGTATTCACCCCTCCACTTT; cdr3_aa: CASRPGTGYSPLHF
clone_size: .; v_call: TRBV29-1; d_call: .; j_call: TRBJ1-3; cdr3_nt: TGCAGCGTTGATGCGGGGGATACTGGAAACACCATATATTTT; cdr3_aa: CSVDAGDTGNTIYF
clone_size: once; v_call: TRBV4-1; d_call: .; j_call: TRBJ2-1; cdr3_nt: TGCGCCAGCAGCCAAGAGTGGAGTAGGGAGAAGGGTGAGCAGTTCTTC; cdr3_aa: CASSQEWSREKGEQFF
clone_size: .; v_call: TRBV19; d_call: .; j_call: TRBJ2-3; cdr3_nt: TGTGCCAGTAGTCCCCCTCGATTAGACACCCGAGGGACAGATACGCAGTATTTT; cdr3_aa: CASSPPRLDTRGTDTQYF
clone_size: .; v_call: TRBV7-9; d_call: TRBD1; j_call: TRBJ2-7; cdr3_nt: TGTGCCGGCGGCCACCGGGACAGCCCGCGCGAGCAGTACTTC; cdr3_aa: CAGGHRDSPREQYF